This record looks at one TCR beta chain sequence and its context. The data were taken from a study of OX40 agonist ivuxolimab in advanced cancers. Study at large: Partial responses were seen in three patients, one with hepatocellular carcinoma and two with cutaneous melanoma.

This CDR3 is built from 15 residues. From germline, CDR1 is LGHNA and CDR2 YNFKEQ. Trimming stripped 0 bases from V and 5 bases from J, with 13 bases between. Clones were sequenced by immunoSEQ multiplex PCR, and TCRdb holds only the in-frame ones, with some missing. Of 77,000 or so clones listed, nearly 90% are singletons. Sequenced here: CD4+ or CD8+ T cells sorted from blood, sampled in a trial of the OX40 agonist ivuxolimab. The chain is built from TRBV4-2 and TRBJ1-2, with D possibly being TRBD1 (6 bases). The sequence came from an adult with an advanced solid tumor such as melanoma, head and neck, liver or kidney cancer. CDR3 protein: CASSQDPIQGYGYTF. The CDR3 region has the DNA TGTGCCAGCAGCCAAGATCCAATCCAGGGGTATGGCTACACCTTC.